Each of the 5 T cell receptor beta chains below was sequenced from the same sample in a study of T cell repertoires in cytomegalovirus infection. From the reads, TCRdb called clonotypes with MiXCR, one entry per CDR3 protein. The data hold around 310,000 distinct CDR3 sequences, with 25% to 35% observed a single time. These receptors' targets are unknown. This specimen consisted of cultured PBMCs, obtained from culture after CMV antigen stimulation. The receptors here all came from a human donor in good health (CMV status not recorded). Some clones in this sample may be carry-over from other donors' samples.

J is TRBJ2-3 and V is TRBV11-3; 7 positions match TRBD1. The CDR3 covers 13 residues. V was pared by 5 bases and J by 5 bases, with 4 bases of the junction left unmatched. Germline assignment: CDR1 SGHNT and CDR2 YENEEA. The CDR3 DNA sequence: TGTGCCAGCAGCGAGAGACAGGGAGATACGCAGTATTTT. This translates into CASSERQGDTQYF.

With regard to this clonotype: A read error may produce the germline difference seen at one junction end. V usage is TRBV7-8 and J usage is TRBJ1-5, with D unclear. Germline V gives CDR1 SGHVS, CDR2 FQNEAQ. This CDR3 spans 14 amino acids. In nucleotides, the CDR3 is TGTGACAGCAGCCCCTCACGTAGCAATCAGCCCCAGCATTTT. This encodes CDSSPSRSNQPQHF.

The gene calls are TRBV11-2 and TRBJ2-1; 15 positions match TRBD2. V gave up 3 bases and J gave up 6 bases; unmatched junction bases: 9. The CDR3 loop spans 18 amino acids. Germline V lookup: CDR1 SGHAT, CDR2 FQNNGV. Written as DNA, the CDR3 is TGTGCCAGCAGCTTGTGGACTAGCGGGGGGGCCGATGGCAATGAGCAGTTCTTC. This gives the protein CASSLWTSGGADGNEQFF.

The CDR3 spells CASSLGTGIEKLFF. The CDR3 DNA is TGTGCCAGCAGCCTCGGGACAGGGATTGAAAAACTGTTTTTT. This chain connects TRBV27 to TRBJ1-4, with 9 bases aligning to TRBD1. CDR3 length equals 14 residues. CDR1 and CDR2 (germline): MNHEY, SMNVEV (reference sequence). The V gene end was trimmed by 6 bases and the J gene end by 7 bases; junction bases not matched to a gene: 6. The complete variable domain, with remaining parts taken from reference TRBV27 and TRBJ1-4, reads EAQVTQNPRYLITVTGKKLTVTCSQNMNHEYMSWYRQDPGLGLRQIYYSMNVEVTDKGDVPEGYKVSRKEKRNFPLILESPSPNQTSLYFCASSLGTGIEKLFFGSGTQLSVL.

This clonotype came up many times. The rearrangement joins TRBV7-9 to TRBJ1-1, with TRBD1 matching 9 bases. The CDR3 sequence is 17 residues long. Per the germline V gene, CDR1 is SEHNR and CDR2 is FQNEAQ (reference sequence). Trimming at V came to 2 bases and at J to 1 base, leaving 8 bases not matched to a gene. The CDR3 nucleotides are TGTGCCAGCAGCTTATTGGAGGGACAGGGACCGAACACTGAAGCTTTCTTT. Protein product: CASSLLEGQGPNTEAFF.